Listed below are T cell receptor beta chains from one sample, sequenced in a study of blood T cell repertoires in COVID-19. Data came from immunoSEQ multiplex PCR; TCRdb stores just in-frame clones and leaves some out. This sample has 95,000 to 150,000 clones, with roughly three quarters found just once. Sequencing used peripheral blood. These receptor sequences come from an elderly woman with acute or convalescent COVID-19. CDR3s include the opening cysteine and the closing phenylalanine or tryptophan. The D gene is left open where the match is weak. Clone sizes are given selectively: once, few, many, or a class where the clone is expanded.

j_call d_call v_call clone_size cdr3_length cdr3_nt cdr3_aa
TRBJ2-7 TRBD2 TRBV7-2 . 17 TGTGCCAGCAGCTTAGTGGGGGGACTAGCGGGAGCCTACGAGCAGTACTTC CASSLVGGLAGAYEQYF
TRBJ2-3 . TRBV5-4 once 16 TGTGCCAGCAGCCCCACCAGAGGAGCTTCCACAGATACGCAGTATTTT CASSPTRGASTDTQYF
TRBJ2-4 TRBD2 TRBV2 . 16 TGTGCCAGCAGTGACGGCGGGGGGGTAGCCAAAAACATTCAGTACTTC CASSDGGGVAKNIQYF
TRBJ2-3 . TRBV7-2 . 14 TGTGCCAGCAGCCCCGGACTGATTTCAGATACGCAGTATTTT CASSPGLISDTQYF
TRBJ1-5 . TRBV15 . 12 TGTGCCACCAGCAGAGCCCAGCAGCCCCAGCATTTT CATSRAQQPQHF
TRBJ2-2 TRBD2 TRBV27 . 15 TGTGCCAGCAGTGGTGGTGGGGCGGGAGTCAGGGAGCTGTTTTTT CASSGGGAGVRELFF
TRBJ1-2 TRBD1 TRBV7-9 once 15 TGTGCCAGCAGCACACAGGGGGCAGCAAACTATGGCTACACCTTC CASSTQGAANYGYTF
TRBJ2-3 TRBD2 TRBV7-9 . 16 TGTGCCAGCAGCCCCATCGGCGGGGGGGCTCCAGATACGCAGTATTTT CASSPIGGGAPDTQYF
TRBJ1-4 TRBD1 TRBV7-2 . 15 TGTGCCAGCAGTCGAGTGACAGGGCCTAATGAAAAACTGTTTTTT CASSRVTGPNEKLFF
TRBJ1-2 . TRBV5-5 . 13 TGTGCCAGCAGCTTGGCAGGTCGATATGGCTACACCTTC CASSLAGRYGYTF
TRBJ2-7 . TRBV19 . 16 TGTGCCAGTAGTATAGGGGGACTAGGGGGCCTCTACGAGCAGTACTTC CASSIGGLGGLYEQYF
TRBJ2-2 . TRBV19 . 15 TGTGCCAGTAGCCCCGGACAGATAAACACCGGGGAGCTGTTTTTT CASSPGQINTGELFF
TRBJ1-3 TRBD1 TRBV19 . 15 TGTGCCAGTAGAAAACAGGGGAGCTCTGGAAACACCATATATTTT CASRKQGSSGNTIYF
TRBJ2-5 TRBD1 TRBV2 . 15 TGTGCCAGCAGTGACCCCGGGACAGGACAAGAGACCCAGTACTTC CASSDPGTGQETQYF
TRBJ2-2 . TRBV5-1 . 16 TGCGCCAGCAGCCCGGGGGACAGACCAAACACCGGGGAGCTGTTTTTT CASSPGDRPNTGELFF
TRBJ2-6 . TRBV30 . 12 TGTGCCTGTAGCTCTGGGGCCAACGTCCTGACTTTC CACSSGANVLTF
TRBJ1-4 TRBD1 TRBV6-5 . 15 TGTGCCAGCAGGCGCGACAGGGGCACTAATGAAAAACTGTTTTTT CASRRDRGTNEKLFF
TRBJ1-1 . TRBV27 . 14 TGTGCCAGCAGTTTATCAGGGGGGAACACTGAAGCTTTCTTT CASSLSGGNTEAFF
TRBJ1-5 TRBD1 TRBV18 . 15 TGTGCCAGCTCACCATCTCAGGGGGCTCAACAGCCCCAGCATTTT CASSPSQGAQQPQHF
TRBJ2-7 TRBD2 TRBV27 . 15 TGTGCCAGCAGCCGCCAATCGGGGGGCTCCTACGAGCAGTACTTC CASSRQSGGSYEQYF
TRBJ2-5 TRBD1 TRBV3-1/TRBV3-2 . 16 TGTGCCAGCAGCCGTACGGGACAGGTTGAGGGGGAGACCCAGTACTTC CASSRTGQVEGETQYF
TRBJ1-2 TRBD1 TRBV5-5 . 12 TGTGCCAGCAGCTCCACCGGGACAGCGGACACCTTC CASSSTGTADTF
TRBJ2-7 . TRBV3-1/TRBV3-2 . 15 TGTGCCAGCAGCCAAGGGCCAGGGGCCCCCTACGAGCAGTACTTC CASSQGPGAPYEQYF
TRBJ1-1 . TRBV19 . 14 TGTGCCAGTAGTATAGTTGCGGGGGGCACTGAAGCTTTCTTT CASSIVAGGTEAFF
TRBJ1-1 . TRBV4-3 . 15 TGCGCCAGCAGCCAAGACGAGGATTCTTACACTGAAGCTTTCTTT CASSQDEDSYTEAFF
TRBJ2-2 TRBD2 TRBV5-1 . 16 TGCGCCAGCAGCTTGAGACTAGCGGGGGGTGCCGGGGAGCTGTTTTTT CASSLRLAGGAGELFF
TRBJ2-1 . TRBV3-1/TRBV3-2 . 14 TGTGCCAGCAGCCAAGGGCCTAATAGCGGTGAGCAGTTCTTC CASSQGPNSGEQFF
TRBJ2-5 TRBD2 TRBV7-7 . 16 TGTGCCAGAAGCTCCCCGGCCGACGGGGGGGAAGAGACCCAGTACTTC CARSSPADGGEETQYF
TRBJ2-5 . TRBV20-1 . 11 TGCAGTGCCCGTACTCGGGAGACCCAGTACTTC CSARTRETQYF
TRBJ1-2 TRBD1 TRBV5-1 . 16 TGCGCCAGCAGCTTGGGGGACAGAGTTCCTAACTATGGCTACACCTTC CASSLGDRVPNYGYTF
TRBJ1-2 . TRBV5-4 . 13 TGTGCCAGCAGCTTGGATGGGGACTCTGGCTACACCTTC CASSLDGDSGYTF
TRBJ2-3 . TRBV9 . 13 TGTGCCAGCAGCACGGGGGACGGAGATACGCAGTATTTT CASSTGDGDTQYF
TRBJ1-4 . TRBV18 . 13 TGTGCCAGCTCACCGAACCAGGATGAAAAACTGTTTTTT CASSPNQDEKLFF
TRBJ2-2 . TRBV3-1/TRBV3-2 . 13 TGTGCCAGCAGCCAAACGAGGACCGGGGAGCTGTTTTTT CASSQTRTGELFF
TRBJ2-3 . TRBV6-5 . 13 TGTGCCAGCACAGGCAAAGGCACAGATACGCAGTATTTT CASTGKGTDTQYF
TRBJ2-7 . TRBV9 . 15 TGTGCCAGCAGCGTACAAATTGTCGGGGGAGGTGAGCAGTACTTC CASSVQIVGGGEQYF
TRBJ1-6 . TRBV6-2/TRBV6-3 . 15 TGTGCCAGCAGTTACCAGGGACTTACCGTATCACCCCTCCACTTT CASSYQGLTVSPLHF
TRBJ2-1 . TRBV7-2 few 16 TGTGCCAGCAGCAAGAACAGGGTTGGGTTCTACAATGAGCAGTTCTTC CASSKNRVGFYNEQFF
TRBJ1-5 TRBD1 TRBV6-5 . 14 TGTGCAAACCGGGACAGCTATAGCAATCAGCCCCAGCATTTT CANRDSYSNQPQHF
TRBJ1-2 . TRBV5-5 . 14 TGTGCCAGCAGCCCCGCGCGAGGGCGTTATGGCTACACCTTC CASSPARGRYGYTF
TRBJ2-2 TRBD1 TRBV19 few 15 TGTGCCAGTAGTCAACAGGGGGCCGGCACCGGGGAGCTGTTTTTT CASSQQGAGTGELFF
TRBJ1-1 . TRBV7-2 . 17 TGTGCCAGCAGCTTAGGGCTCCGGGGGGCAGTGAACACTGAAGCTTTCTTT CASSLGLRGAVNTEAFF
TRBJ2-7 TRBD1 TRBV27 . 13 TGTGCCAGCGGCCGGGACAGGGGGCGGGAGCAGTACTTC CASGRDRGREQYF
TRBJ2-3 . TRBV25-1 . 15 TGTGCCAGCAGTCCCCCCGGAGGGGCAGCAGATACGCAGTATTTT CASSPPGGAADTQYF
TRBJ1-2 . TRBV7-2 . 17 TGTGCCAGCAGCTTATCCGGCGGGATCTACGGTAACTATGGCTACACCTTC CASSLSGGIYGNYGYTF
TRBJ2-7 . TRBV5-4 few 12 TGTGCCAGCAGCATAGGACAGTACGAGCAGTACTTC CASSIGQYEQYF
TRBJ1-2 TRBD1 TRBV18 . 13 TGTGCCAGCTCACCGGCAGGGGGCCCTGGCTACACCTTC CASSPAGGPGYTF
TRBJ2-5 . TRBV4-2 . 15 TGTGCCAGCAGCCAAGGGTGGGAGAATGGGGAGACCCAGTACTTC CASSQGWENGETQYF
TRBJ2-2 TRBD2 TRBV29-1 once 13 TGCAGCGTTGAGGCCGGGGGGGCCGGGGAGCTGTTTTTT CSVEAGGAGELFF
TRBJ2-2 TRBD2 TRBV2 . 11 TGTGCCGCGGGGGACACCGGGGAGCTGTTTTTT CAAGDTGELFF
TRBJ2-1 . TRBV4-3 . 15 TGCGCCAGCAGCCAAAAGGCCTTGGACGGGGGTGAGCAGTTCTTC CASSQKALDGGEQFF
TRBJ1-4 . TRBV6-5 . 15 TGTGCCAGCACCGAAACGACAGCCGTGGTCGGCGAACTGTTTTTT CASTETTAVVGELFF
TRBJ2-7 TRBD1 TRBV6-5 . 15 TGTGCCAGCAGTTCCCAGACAGGGGGGGCCTACGAGCAGTACTTC CASSSQTGGAYEQYF